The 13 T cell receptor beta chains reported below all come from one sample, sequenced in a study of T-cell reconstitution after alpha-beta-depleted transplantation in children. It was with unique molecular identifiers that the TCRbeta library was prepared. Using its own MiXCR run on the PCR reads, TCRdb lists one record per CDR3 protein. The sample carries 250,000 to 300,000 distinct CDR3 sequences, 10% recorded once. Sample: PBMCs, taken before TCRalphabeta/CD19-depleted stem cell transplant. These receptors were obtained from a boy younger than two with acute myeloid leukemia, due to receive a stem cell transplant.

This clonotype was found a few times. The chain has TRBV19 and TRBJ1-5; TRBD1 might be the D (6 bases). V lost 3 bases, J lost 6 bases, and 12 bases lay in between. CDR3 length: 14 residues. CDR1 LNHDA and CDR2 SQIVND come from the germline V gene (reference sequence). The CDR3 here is CASSMSQGVQPQHF. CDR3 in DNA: TGTGCCAGTAGTATGTCACAGGGTGTTCAGCCCCAGCATTTT. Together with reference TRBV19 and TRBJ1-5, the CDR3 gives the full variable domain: DGGITQSPKYLFRKEGQNVTLSCEQNLNHDAMYWYRQDPGQGLRLIYYSQIVNDFQKGDIAEGYSVSREKKESFPLTVTSAQKNPTAFYLCASSMSQGVQPQHFGDGTRLSIL.

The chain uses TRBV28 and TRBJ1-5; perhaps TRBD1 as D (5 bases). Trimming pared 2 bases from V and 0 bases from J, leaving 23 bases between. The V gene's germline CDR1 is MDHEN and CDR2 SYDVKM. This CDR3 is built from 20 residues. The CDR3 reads CASSLRTQGVIWDSNQPQHF. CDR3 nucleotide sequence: TGTGCCAGCAGTTTAAGAACCCAGGGTGTTATTTGGGATAGCAATCAGCCCCAGCATTTT.

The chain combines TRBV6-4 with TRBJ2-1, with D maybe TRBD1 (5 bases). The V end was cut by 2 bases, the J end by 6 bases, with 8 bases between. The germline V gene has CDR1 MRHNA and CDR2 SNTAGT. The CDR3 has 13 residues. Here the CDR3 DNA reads TGTGCCAGCAGTGACGGGGCGAGCAATGAGCAGTTCTTC. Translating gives CASSDGASNEQFF.

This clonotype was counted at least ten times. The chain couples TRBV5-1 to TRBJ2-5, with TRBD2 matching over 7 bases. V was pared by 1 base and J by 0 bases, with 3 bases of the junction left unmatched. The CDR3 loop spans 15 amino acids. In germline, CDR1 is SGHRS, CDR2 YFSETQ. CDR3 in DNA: TGCGCCAGCAGCTTGTGGAGCGGGGACCAAGAGACCCAGTACTTC. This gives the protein CASSLWSGDQETQYF.

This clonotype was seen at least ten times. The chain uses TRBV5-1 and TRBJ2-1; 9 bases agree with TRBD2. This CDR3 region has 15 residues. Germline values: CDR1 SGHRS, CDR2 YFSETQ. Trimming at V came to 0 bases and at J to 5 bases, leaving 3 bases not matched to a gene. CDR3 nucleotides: TGCGCCAGCAGCTTGGTACAGCGGGGGGACAATGAGCAGTTCTTC. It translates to CASSLVQRGDNEQFF.

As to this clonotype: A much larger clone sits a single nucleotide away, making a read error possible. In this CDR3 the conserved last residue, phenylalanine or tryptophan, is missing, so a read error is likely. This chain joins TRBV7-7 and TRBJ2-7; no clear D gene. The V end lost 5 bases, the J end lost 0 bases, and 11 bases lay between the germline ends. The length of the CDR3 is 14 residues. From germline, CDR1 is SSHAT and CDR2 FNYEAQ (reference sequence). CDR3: CASSPGLFSYEQYL. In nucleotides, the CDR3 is TGTGCCAGCAGCCCGGGTTTGTTCTCCTACGAGCAGTACCTC.

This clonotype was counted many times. The DNA of the CDR3 is TGTGCCAGCAGCTTATATAGGGGCACAGATACGCAGTATTTT. It translates to CASSLYRGTDTQYF. The rearrangement links TRBV7-2 to TRBJ2-3; D unresolved. V lost 2 bases to trimming and J lost 1 base, with 7 bases between them. The germline gives CDR1 SGHTA, CDR2 FQGNSA. The CDR3 covers 14 residues.

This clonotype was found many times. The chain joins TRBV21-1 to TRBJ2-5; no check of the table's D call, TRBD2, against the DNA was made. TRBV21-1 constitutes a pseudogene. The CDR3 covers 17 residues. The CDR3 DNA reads TGTGCCAGCAGCCCGAAGGGGCGGGGGGGCCTAGGAGAGACCCAGTACTTC. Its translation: CASSPKGRGGLGETQYF.

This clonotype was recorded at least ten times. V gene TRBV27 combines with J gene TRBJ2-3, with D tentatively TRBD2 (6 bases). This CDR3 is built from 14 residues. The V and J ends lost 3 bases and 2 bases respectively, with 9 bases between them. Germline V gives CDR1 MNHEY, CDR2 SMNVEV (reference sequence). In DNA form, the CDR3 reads TGTGCCAGCAGTTTGACTAGTTACACAGATACGCAGTATTTT. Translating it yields CASSLTSYTDTQYF.

The CDR3 sequence: CASSQDSGAYEQYF. The CDR3 nucleotides read TGCGCCAGCAGCCAAGACTCCGGGGCCTACGAGCAGTACTTC. This chain links TRBV4-3 with TRBJ2-7; D is possibly TRBD2 (5 bases). Per germline, CDR1 LGHNA and CDR2 YSLEER. There are 14 residues in the CDR3. V was clipped by 0 bases and J by 2 bases, with 8 bases between them.

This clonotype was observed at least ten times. Here the CDR3 DNA reads TGTGCCAGCAGTTACACGAGGGGGGGCGAGAGCAATCAGCCCCAGCATTTT. Translation gives CASSYTRGGESNQPQHF. The genes are TRBV6-5 and TRBJ1-5; a possible D gene is TRBD1 (6 bases). There are 17 residues in the CDR3. Germline lookup yields CDR1 MNHEY and CDR2 SVGAGI. With 2 bases removed from V and 1 base from J, the gap between germline ends came to 15 bases.

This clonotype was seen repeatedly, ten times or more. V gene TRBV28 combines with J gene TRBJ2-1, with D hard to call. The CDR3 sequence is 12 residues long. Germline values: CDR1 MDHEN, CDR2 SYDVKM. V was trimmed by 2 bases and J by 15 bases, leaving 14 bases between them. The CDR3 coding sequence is TGTGCCAGCAGTTTAAATCCAATCCCCGGGTTCTTC. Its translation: CASSLNPIPGFF. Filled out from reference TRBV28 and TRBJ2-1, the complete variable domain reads DVKVTQSSRYLVKRTGEKVFLECVQDMDHENMFWYRQDPGLGLRLIYFSYDVKMKEKGDIPEGYSVSREKKERFSLILESASTNQTSMYLCASSLNPIPGFFGPGTRLTVL.

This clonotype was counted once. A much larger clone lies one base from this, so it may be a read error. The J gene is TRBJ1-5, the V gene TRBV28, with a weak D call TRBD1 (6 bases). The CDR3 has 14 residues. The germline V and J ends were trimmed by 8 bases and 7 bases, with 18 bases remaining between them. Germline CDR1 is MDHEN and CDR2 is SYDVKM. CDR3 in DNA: TGTGCCAGCGGGGTACAGGGAGGGGGGCAGCCCCAGCATTTT. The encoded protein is CASGVQGGGQPQHF.